Below, 18 T cell receptor beta chains from the same sample are listed, as sequenced in a study of shared clonotypes between healthy human individuals. Naive CD8 populations comprised CD45RO-negative cells positively selected for CCR7, excluding terminally differentiated effector memory CD45RA+ cells. Only in-frame clones appear in the TCRdb table, and some are missing; sequencing was by immunoSEQ multiplex PCR. The sample yields hundreds of thousands of clones, 96% seen once. The sequenced sample consisted of naive CD8+ T cells sorted from blood. The origin of the receptors is a woman in her thirties in good health.

V usage is TRBV15 and J usage is TRBJ1-2; TRBD1 matches at 10 bases. CDR1 is LNHNV and CDR2 is YYDKDF in the germline V gene (reference sequence). The CDR3 has 16 residues. The V segment lost 8 bases and the J segment 6 bases; nucleotides outside the gene matches: 15. CDR3 sequence reads: CATGERQGAVLDGYTF. CDR3 DNA: TGTGCCACCGGCGAAAGACAGGGGGCTGTTTTGGATGGCTACACCTTC.

This rearrangement joins TRBV5-4 to TRBJ2-7, with TRBD2 identical over 7 bases. J gave up 5 bases and V 1 base, and 9 bases lay outside the gene matches. The CDR3 totals 15 residues. CDR1 is SGHNT, CDR2 YYREEE, per germline (reference sequence). The CDR3 bases are TGTGCCAGCAGCTTGAAAGGGGAGGGGAGAAACGAGCAGTACTTC. This gives the protein CASSLKGEGRNEQYF.

V gene TRBV5-6 combines with J gene TRBJ2-3; D is unresolved. Trimming shortened V by 0 bases and J by 3 bases, and 11 bases separated the two germline ends. The germline gives CDR1 SGHDT, CDR2 YYEEEE. The CDR3 has 15 residues. DNA for the CDR3: TGTGCCAGCAGCTTGGCGGTCGCTCGGACAGATACGCAGTATTTT. Its translation: CASSLAVARTDTQYF.

The chain combines TRBV25-1 with TRBJ2-2; a possible D gene is TRBD2 (5 bases). Per the germline V gene, CDR1 is MGHDK and CDR2 is SYGVNS. The CDR3 spans 15 residues. V lost 2 bases to trimming and J lost 5 bases, with 12 bases between them. CDR3 sequence reads: CASSEITAVTGELFF. Here the CDR3 DNA reads TGTGCCAGCAGTGAAATCACAGCGGTTACCGGGGAGCTGTTTTTT.

This clone was detected only a few times. The chain couples TRBV27 to TRBJ1-2; D gene ambiguous. V was clipped by 6 bases and J by 8 bases, with 13 bases between them. Germline V gene data show CDR1 as MNHEY and CDR2 as SMNVEV (reference sequence). The CDR3 is 12 amino acids. This CDR3 reads CASRVGGIGYTF. CDR3 DNA sequence: TGTGCCAGCAGAGTCGGAGGTATCGGCTACACCTTC.

This clone was seen only once. V usage is TRBV9 and J usage is TRBJ2-7; weak D call: TRBD1 (5 bases). Per the germline V gene, CDR1 is SGDLS and CDR2 is YYNGEE. This CDR3 contains 13 residues. V lost 4 bases and J lost 2, with 10 bases in between. Here the CDR3 DNA reads TGTGCCAGCAGCCAAGACAGCACCTACGAGCAGTACTTC. It yields the protein CASSQDSTYEQYF.

The rearrangement links TRBV7-8 to TRBJ1-1; 7 bases fit TRBD1. The germline gives CDR1 SGHVS, CDR2 FQNEAQ. The CDR3 runs 16 residues. The V gene end was trimmed by 2 bases and the J gene end by 1 base; junction bases not matched to a gene: 7. CDR3 sequence (DNA): TGTGCCAGCAGCTTAAGAGGGGGCGCTCGGAACACTGAAGCTTTCTTT. This encodes CASSLRGGARNTEAFF.

This chain uses TRBV27 with TRBJ1-2; a weak D match, TRBD1 (6 bases). Germline V CDR1 and CDR2: MNHEY, SMNVEV (reference sequence). Trimming left V 7 bases short and J 6 bases short, with 9 bases between. This CDR3 contains 11 residues. CDR3 sequence: CASNGGNGYTF. CDR3 DNA sequence: TGTGCCAGCAATGGGGGCAATGGCTACACCTTC.

The chain recombines TRBV2 with TRBJ2-5; D remains unclear. Germline V CDR1 and CDR2: SNHLY, FYNNEI. Trimming pared 6 bases from V and 5 bases from J, leaving 7 bases between. The CDR3 loop spans 11 amino acids. The CDR3 protein is CASRRYETQYF. DNA for the CDR3: TGTGCCAGCAGAAGGTATGAGACCCAGTACTTC.

This clone was recorded once. This rearrangement joins TRBV4-1 to TRBJ2-5; 7 positions agree with TRBD1. The J call may be in error: the DNA end matches TRBJ2-7 better. Germline CDR1 is MGHRA and CDR2 is YSYEKL. This CDR3 region has 14 residues. CDR3 loop: CASSPGTVSYEQYF. In nucleotides, the CDR3 is TGCGCCAGCAGCCCCGGGACAGTTTCCTACGAGCAGTACTTC.

The count of this clone is one. J is TRBJ2-1 and V is TRBV19; D not certain. The CDR3 spans 17 residues. V was trimmed by 5 bases and J by 7 bases, leaving 24 bases between them. CDR1 is LNHDA and CDR2 is SQIVND in the germline V gene (reference sequence). The CDR3 protein is CASSPVVVGNSLNEQFF. The CDR3 DNA reads as TGTGCCAGTAGTCCCGTGGTGGTAGGGAACTCTCTAAATGAGCAGTTCTTC.

The V and J genes are TRBV29-1 and TRBJ1-2, with TRBD1 matching over 8 bases. The CDR3 is made up of 13 amino acids. Per the germline V gene, CDR1 is SQVTM and CDR2 is ANQGSEA. The ends lost 5 bases at V and 4 bases at J; junction bases unmatched: 6. The CDR3 nucleotides are TGCAGCGTTATCATAGACAGGGGCTATGGCTACACCTTC. It encodes CSVIIDRGYGYTF.

This clone was detected only once. The V and J genes are TRBV11-2 and TRBJ1-4; TRBD1 might be the D (5 bases). Germline values: CDR1 SGHAT, CDR2 FQNNGV. Trimming removed 5 bases at V and 8 bases at J, with 21 bases between. CDR3 length: 16 residues. The CDR3 is CASSHPSGPQREKLFF. CDR3 sequence (DNA): TGTGCCAGCAGCCACCCATCGGGGCCTCAACGGGAAAAACTGTTTTTT.

The CDR3 loop reads CASSESRQGGNEQYF. The CDR3 coding sequence is TGCGCCAGCAGTGAGTCCCGACAGGGGGGCAACGAGCAGTACTTC. The chain couples TRBV10-1 to TRBJ2-7; 9 bases fit TRBD1. Germline V CDR1 and CDR2: WNHNN, SYGVQD (reference sequence). The CDR3 is 15 amino acids. The junction had 5 bases not matched to a gene; V was cut back by 0 bases and J by 5 bases.

This chain joins TRBV13 and TRBJ2-7; D might be TRBD1 (5 bases). The CDR3 has 13 residues. CDR1 is PRHDT and CDR2 is FYEKMQ in the germline V gene (reference sequence). Trimming shortened V by 4 bases and J by 3 bases, and 10 bases separated the two germline ends. The CDR3 DNA reads TGTGCCAGCAGCTCCGACAGAGACTACGAGCAGTACTTC. Translated, it gives CASSSDRDYEQYF. Filled out from reference TRBV13 and TRBJ2-7, the complete variable domain reads AAGVIQSPRHLIKEKRETATLKCYPIPRHDTVYWYQQGPGQDPQFLISFYEKMQSDKGSIPDRFSAQQFSDYHSELNMSSLELGDSALYFCASSSDRDYEQYFGPGTRLTVT.

The chain combines TRBV27 with TRBJ1-4; no firm D call. There are 14 residues in the CDR3. Trimming removed 3 bases at V and 7 bases at J, with 12 bases between. CDR1 MNHEY and CDR2 SMNVEV come from the germline V gene (reference sequence). CDR3 region: CASSFLGLGEKLFF. CDR3 DNA: TGTGCCAGCAGTTTTCTTGGGTTAGGTGAAAAACTGTTTTTT. The full variable domain, with the rest looked up from reference TRBV27 and TRBJ1-4, is EAQVTQNPRYLITVTGKKLTVTCSQNMNHEYMSWYRQDPGLGLRQIYYSMNVEVTDKGDVPEGYKVSRKEKRNFPLILESPSPNQTSLYFCASSFLGLGEKLFFGSGTQLSVL.

A note on this clone: Other DNA variants within this sample encode the same CDR3. V usage is TRBV7-9 and J usage is TRBJ1-1; D gene unclear. The CDR3 length is 13 residues. Germline loops: CDR1 SEHNR, CDR2 FQNEAQ (reference sequence). With 4 bases removed from V and 1 base from J, the gap between germline ends came to 7 bases. CDR3 amino acids: CASSSTENTEAFF. The CDR3 DNA reads as TGTGCCAGCAGCTCCACCGAGAACACTGAAGCTTTCTTT.

This chain uses TRBV6-1 with TRBJ2-3; no clear D. Looked up from germline, CDR1 is MNHNS and CDR2 is SASEGT. CDR3 length: 14 amino acids. V lost 4 bases and J lost 1, with 9 bases in between. The CDR3 is CASSGSYRTDTQYF. Here the CDR3 DNA reads TGTGCCAGCAGTGGTTCTTACCGCACAGATACGCAGTATTTT.